This is a list of T cell receptor beta chains from one sample in a study of OX40 agonist ivuxolimab in advanced cancers. The method was immunoSEQ multiplex PCR; TCRdb's version includes in-frame clones alone and lacks a portion of them. Found here are about 51,000 clones, 85% to 90% of them singletons; the top ten hold approximately 3.8%. This specimen was CD4+ or CD8+ T cells sorted from blood, taken in a trial of the OX40 agonist ivuxolimab. The receptors were gathered from an adult with an advanced solid tumor such as melanoma, head and neck, liver or kidney cancer. The CDR3 runs from the conserved cysteine through the conserved F or W. Each record gives: D gene, J gene, V gene, clone size, CDR3 protein, CDR3 DNA. The D gene is left open where the match is weak. Clone size is stated in some rows and not others, as once, few, many or a class when expanded.

NA | TRBJ1-1 | TRBV4-1 | NA | CASSQVQEGEAFF | TGCGCCAGCAGCCAAGTGCAGGAGGGTGAAGCTTTCTTT
TRBD1 | TRBJ2-3 | TRBV5-1 | NA | CASSPEQGFIGDTQYF | TGCGCCAGCAGCCCGGAACAGGGGTTTATAGGAGATACGCAGTATTTT
TRBD2 | TRBJ2-1 | TRBV6-5 | once | CASSYSGRASHEQFF | TGTGCCAGCAGTTATAGCGGGAGGGCCTCACATGAGCAGTTCTTC
NA | TRBJ1-2 | TRBV28 | NA | CASSLFLGGIYGYTF | TGTGCCAGCAGTTTATTTTTAGGGGGAATCTATGGCTACACCTTC
NA | TRBJ2-1 | TRBV4-2 | NA | CASSQGARDEQFF | TGTGCCAGCAGCCAAGGGGCCCGCGATGAGCAGTTCTTC
NA | TRBJ2-2 | TRBV7-8 | NA | CASSWGHQGRNTGELFF | TGTGCCAGCAGCTGGGGACATCAGGGACGGAACACCGGGGAGCTGTTTTTT
NA | TRBJ2-2 | TRBV11-2 | NA | CASSLSIRSGELFF | TGTGCCAGCAGCTTAAGCATACGCTCCGGGGAGCTGTTTTTT
NA | TRBJ1-1 | TRBV5-4 | NA | CASSPTSTGNTEAFF | TGTGCCAGCAGCCCGACTAGTACAGGGAACACTGAAGCTTTCTTT
NA | TRBJ1-3 | TRBV6-6 | once | CASSLNTRSGNTIYF | TGTGCCAGCAGTTTAAACACCCGCTCTGGAAACACCATATATTTT
TRBD2 | TRBJ2-7 | TRBV5-4 | NA | CASSLEGLRSYEQYF | TGTGCCAGCAGCTTGGAGGGACTACGGTCCTACGAGCAGTACTTC
NA | TRBJ1-1 | TRBV9 | few | CASSVSGDTEAFF | TGTGCCAGCAGCGTTTCCGGGGACACTGAAGCTTTCTTT
TRBD2 | TRBJ2-1 | TRBV6-1 | NA | CASSATPGLAYNEQFF | TGTGCCAGCAGTGCTACACCGGGACTAGCTTACAATGAGCAGTTCTTC
NA | TRBJ1-2 | TRBV28 | once | CASSSTQAGDNGYTF | TGTGCCAGCAGTTCTACCCAAGCAGGGGACAATGGCTACACCTTC
NA | TRBJ2-7 | TRBV6-1 | NA | CANTPQEQYF | TGTGCCAATACCCCCCAGGAGCAGTACTTC
NA | TRBJ1-3 | TRBV6-6 | NA | CASRTRAPGNTIYF | TGTGCCAGCAGAACTAGGGCGCCTGGAAACACCATATATTTT
NA | TRBJ2-1 | TRBV2 | NA | CASSEDGSEFGHEQFF | TGTGCCAGCAGTGAAGACGGGTCCGAGTTTGGGCATGAGCAGTTCTTC
NA | TRBJ2-1 | TRBV15 | NA | CATSRELGYNEQFF | TGTGCCACCAGCAGGGAACTCGGGTACAATGAGCAGTTCTTC
NA | TRBJ2-7 | TRBV7-9 | NA | CASSPKGPYEQYF | TGTGCCAGCAGCCCTAAAGGACCCTACGAGCAGTACTTC
NA | TRBJ1-5 | TRBV6-6 | NA | CASSGDLYQPQHF | TGTGCCAGCAGCGGGGACCTATATCAGCCCCAGCATTTT
NA | TRBJ2-7 | TRBV15 | NA | CATSRALPYEQYF | TGTGCCACCAGCAGAGCCCTCCCGTACGAGCAGTACTTC
NA | TRBJ1-2 | TRBV28 | NA | CASMGRKANYGYTF | TGTGCCAGCATGGGCAGGAAAGCTAACTATGGCTACACCTTC
TRBD2 | TRBJ2-1 | TRBV6-5 | NA | CASRPLAGARYEQFF | TGTGCCAGCAGACCCCTAGCGGGGGCAAGGTATGAGCAGTTCTTC
NA | TRBJ2-7 | TRBV2 | few | CASSDTQGASIFF | TGTGCCAGCAGTGATACCCAGGGCGCCTCAATCTTCTTC
NA | TRBJ1-6 | TRBV11-2 | NA | CASSLDAYRLLNSPLHF | TGTGCCAGCAGCTTAGATGCCTACAGGCTCCTTAATTCACCCCTCCACTTT
NA | TRBJ2-3 | TRBV7-8 | NA | CASSFSGADTQYF | TGTGCCAGCAGCTTTTCAGGGGCAGATACGCAGTATTTT
NA | TRBJ2-7 | TRBV11-2 | NA | CASSLERGPYEQYF | TGTGCCAGCAGCTTAGAAAGGGGTCCCTACGAGCAGTACTTC
TRBD1 | TRBJ2-1 | TRBV19 | NA | CASSPRDRARDEQFF | TGTGCCAGTAGTCCCCGGGACAGGGCAAGGGATGAGCAGTTCTTC
NA | TRBJ2-7 | TRBV9 | NA | CASSAPPYEQYF | TGTGCCAGCAGCGCCCCCCCCTACGAGCAGTACTTC
NA | TRBJ2-1 | TRBV4-2 | NA | CASSQESPKIGLSYNEQFF | TGTGCCAGCAGCCAAGAATCGCCCAAGATAGGTTTGTCCTACAATGAGCAGTTCTTC
NA | TRBJ1-1 | TRBV28 | few | CASSLYSSYTEAFF | TGTGCCAGCAGTTTATATAGCAGTTACACTGAAGCTTTCTTT
TRBD2 | TRBJ2-3 | TRBV9 | NA | CASSVRGGAGTQYF | TGTGCCAGCAGCGTAAGGGGAGGGGCCGGTACGCAGTATTTT
NA | TRBJ1-6 | TRBV2 | NA | CASSESLRSNSPLHF | TGTGCCAGCAGTGAAAGTCTCCGGAGTAATTCACCCCTCCACTTT
TRBD2 | TRBJ2-7 | TRBV11-1 | NA | CASSRPVSGRSGEQYF | TGTGCCAGCAGCCGTCCCGTAAGCGGGAGGTCGGGTGAGCAGTACTTC
NA | TRBJ2-1 | TRBV10-1 | NA | CASSESLGDNEQFF | TGCGCCAGCAGTGAGTCGTTGGGTGACAATGAGCAGTTCTTC
TRBD1 | TRBJ1-5 | TRBV6-1 | NA | CASIRTGGNQPQHF | TGTGCCAGCATTAGGACAGGCGGGAATCAGCCCCAGCATTTT
NA | TRBJ2-2 | TRBV11-2 | NA | CASSPGGPGELFF | TGTGCCAGCAGCCCTGGCGGACCCGGGGAGCTGTTTTTT
NA | TRBJ1-1 | TRBV28 | NA | CASMDTEAFF | TGTGCCAGCATGGACACTGAAGCTTTCTTT
NA | TRBJ2-5 | TRBV5-1 | NA | CASSLEETQYF | TGCGCCAGCAGCTTAGAAGAGACCCAGTACTTC
NA | TRBJ2-7 | TRBV5-1 | NA | CASSDLPPGYEQYF | TGCGCCAGCAGCGACCTCCCCCCGGGGTACGAGCAGTACTTC
NA | TRBJ1-2 | TRBV27 | NA | CASSWREGSGYTF | TGTGCCAGCAGTTGGAGAGAAGGATCTGGTTACACCTTC
NA | TRBJ2-5 | TRBV18 | NA | CASSPPRTLQETQYF | TGTGCCAGCTCACCACCGCGGACCTTACAAGAGACCCAGTACTTC
NA | TRBJ1-1 | TRBV28 | NA | CASSLKTMASAFF | TGTGCCAGCAGTTTAAAGACAATGGCGTCCGCTTTCTTT
NA | TRBJ1-2 | TRBV27 | NA | CASSPPGQGYGYTF | TGTGCCAGCAGTCCTCCGGGGCAGGGTTATGGCTACACCTTC
NA | TRBJ1-1 | TRBV7-6 | NA | CASSLRQLNTEAFF | TGTGCCAGCAGCTTACGGCAGCTGAACACTGAAGCTTTCTTT
NA | TRBJ1-2 | TRBV30 | few | CAWDSLGGYTF | TGTGCCTGGGACAGCCTGGGGGGCTACACCTTC
NA | TRBJ1-1 | TRBV5-1 | NA | CASSEPLNTEAFF | TGCGCCAGCAGCGAGCCGCTGAACACTGAAGCTTTCTTT
TRBD2 | TRBJ2-7 | TRBV7-9 | NA | CASAGRSGGSYEQYF | TGTGCCAGCGCGGGGAGGAGCGGGGGGTCCTACGAGCAGTACTTC
TRBD2 | TRBJ2-7 | TRBV7-6 | NA | CASSGRLAGDGGEQYF | TGTGCCAGCAGCGGGAGACTAGCGGGAGATGGGGGGGAGCAGTACTTC
TRBD2 | TRBJ2-5 | TRBV27 | NA | CASSPYILRGEETQYF | TGTGCCAGCAGTCCATACATACTCCGGGGGGAAGAGACCCAGTACTTC
NA | TRBJ2-5 | TRBV20-1 | NA | CSARVSETQYF | TGCAGTGCTAGAGTCTCCGAGACCCAGTACTTC
NA | TRBJ2-7 | TRBV11-3 | NA | CASSLERASLPRYEQYF | TGTGCCAGCAGCTTAGAGAGGGCATCCCTCCCGAGGTACGAGCAGTACTTC
TRBD2 | TRBJ2-1 | TRBV9 | NA | CASSVAAGGLAGEQFF | TGTGCCAGCAGCGTAGCGGCGGGAGGCCTAGCAGGTGAGCAGTTCTTC
NA | TRBJ1-4 | TRBV5-4 | once | CASSLRQDNEKLFF | TGTGCCAGCAGCTTGCGACAAGATAATGAAAAACTGTTTTTT
NA | TRBJ1-4 | TRBV28 | NA | CASSRTRGGWEKLFF | TGTGCCAGCAGTCGAACCAGGGGAGGGTGGGAAAAACTGTTTTTT
NA | TRBJ2-2 | TRBV28 | NA | CASRSGGINTGELFF | TGTGCCAGCAGAAGTGGGGGGATAAACACCGGGGAGCTGTTTTTT